Sequencing of this T cell receptor beta chain was carried out in a study of T cells after yellow fever vaccination. Study-level background: Fractions of limited cellularity were prepared by means of SMART-Seq v4 Ultra Low Input.

Study observations and caveats: Post-booster repertoires contained most primary-vaccination clones again (about 96% CD4, 85% to 90% CD8). Secondary responses were weaker yet peaked faster, day 5 versus 15.

V was pared by 3 bases and J by 4 bases, with 10 bases of the junction left unmatched. From germline, CDR1 is MNHEY and CDR2 SMNVEV (reference sequence). This CDR3 has 17 residues. 5'RACE template switching produced TCR cDNA carrying a universal primer site and UMIs. TCRdb ran MiXCR on the 5' RACE reads and lists one entry per CDR3 protein. The data contain around 70,000 distinct CDR3 sequences, approximately 6.9% of them singletons. This clonotype was picked up a small number of times. Its cognate antigen is unknown. The receptor was derived from a young man who received the YFV17D yellow fever vaccine. The chain joins TRBV27 to TRBJ2-3; 10 bases fit TRBD2. The sample here was CD8+ T cells sorted from PBMCs, taken 5 days after the first yellow fever vaccination. In DNA, the CDR3 is TGTGCCAGCAGTTTTCTAAGCGGGGGGGCCTGGCCAGATACGCAGTATTTT. Its translation is CASSFLSGGAWPDTQYF.